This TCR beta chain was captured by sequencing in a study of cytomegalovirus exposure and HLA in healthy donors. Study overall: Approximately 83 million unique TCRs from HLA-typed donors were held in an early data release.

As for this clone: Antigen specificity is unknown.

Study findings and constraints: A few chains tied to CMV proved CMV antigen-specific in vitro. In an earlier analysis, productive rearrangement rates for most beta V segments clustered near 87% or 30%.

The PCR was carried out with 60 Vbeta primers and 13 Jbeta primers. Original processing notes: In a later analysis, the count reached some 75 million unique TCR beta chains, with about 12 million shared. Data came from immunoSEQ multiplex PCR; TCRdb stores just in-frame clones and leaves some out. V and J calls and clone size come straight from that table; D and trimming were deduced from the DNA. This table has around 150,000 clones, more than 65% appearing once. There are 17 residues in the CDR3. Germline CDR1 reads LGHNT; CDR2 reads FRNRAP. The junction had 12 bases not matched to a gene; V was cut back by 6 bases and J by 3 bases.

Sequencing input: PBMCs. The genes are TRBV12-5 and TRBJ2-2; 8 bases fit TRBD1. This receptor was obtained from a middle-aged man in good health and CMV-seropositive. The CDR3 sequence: CASGLAGGSGYTGELFF. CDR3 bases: TGTGCTAGTGGCCTTGCAGGGGGCTCGGGATACACCGGGGAGCTGTTTTTT.